A single sample is the source of the 25 T cell receptor beta chains below, sequenced in a study of post-analysis software for immune sequencing data. Study-wide results and caveats: Five TRBV segments, including TRBV5-6, TRBV5-1 and TRBV20-1, were more frequent in patients than controls.

These receptors have no known antigen. Libraries were made from TCR beta cDNA, and they carried unique molecular identifiers. TCRdb redid the calling of the PCR reads with MiXCR, one entry per CDR3 protein. There are approximately 460,000 distinct CDR3 sequences in the sample; roughly 45% occur only once, and around 10% lies in the top ten. Sequenced material: blood. Receptors were obtained from a girl aged 10 to 17 with multiple sclerosis.

The chain couples TRBV5-1 to TRBJ1-1, with 7 bases that match TRBD1. This CDR3 is built from 13 residues. Germline trimming cut 7 bases from V and 11 bases from J; bases unmatched to any gene: 14. CDR1 and CDR2 (germline): SGHRS, YFSETQ. The CDR3 reads CASAEWRGQPAFF. Here the CDR3 DNA reads TGCGCCAGCGCTGAATGGAGGGGGCAGCCGGCTTTCTTT.

The chain joins TRBV10-3 to TRBJ2-1; a weak D match, TRBD2 (7 bases). V shed 9 bases and J shed 7 bases, with 19 bases lying between them. Looked up from germline, CDR1 is ENHRY and CDR2 is SYGVKD. The CDR3 contains 14 residues. CDR3 nucleotide sequence: TGTGCCATTGCAGGGGAGGGTTACCTGAATGAGCAGTTCTTC. It encodes CAIAGEGYLNEQFF.

V usage is TRBV7-8 and J usage is TRBJ1-4; maybe TRBD1 (5 bases). CDR1 SGHVS and CDR2 FQNEAQ come from the germline V gene. This CDR3 comprises 15 residues. V was pared by 1 base and J by 5 bases, with 11 bases between. CDR3 loop: CASSLERWGNEKLFF. CDR3 nucleotide sequence: TGTGCCAGCAGCTTAGAACGTTGGGGGAATGAAAAACTGTTTTTT.

V usage is TRBV27 and J usage is TRBJ2-1, with 9 bases identical to TRBD2. With 5 bases clipped from V and 12 bases from J, the junction kept 11 bases outside the gene matches. In germline, CDR1 is MNHEY, CDR2 SMNVEV (reference sequence). This CDR3 contains 14 residues. CDR3 sequence: CASSLQRGADGQFF. DNA for the CDR3: TGTGCCAGCAGTCTACAGCGGGGGGCCGATGGGCAGTTCTTC.

CDR3 protein: CASSSRLDPHNEQFF. The CDR3 bases are TGTGCCAGCAGTTCCCGACTAGATCCCCACAATGAGCAGTTCTTC. The rearrangement links TRBV12-3 or TRBV12-4 to TRBJ2-1, with D possibly TRBD2 on 6 matching bases. There are 15 residues in the CDR3. The V and J ends lost 4 bases and 5 bases respectively, with 15 bases between them.

The chain joins TRBV4-1 to TRBJ1-2; D is unclear. The CDR3 length is 16 residues. Trimming removed 1 base from V and 4 bases from J, with 16 bases in between. CDR1 and CDR2 (germline): MGHRA, YSYEKL. The CDR3: CASSQAVGELPYGYTF. The CDR3 nucleotides read TGCGCCAGCAGCCAAGCGGTTGGAGAATTACCCTATGGCTACACCTTC.

The CDR3 loop is CASSGPSGSSYEQYF. CDR3 in DNA: TGTGCCAGCAGCGGGCCTAGCGGCTCTTCCTACGAGCAGTACTTC. The genes are TRBV11-2 and TRBJ2-7, with 7 bases identical to TRBD2. Germline CDR1 reads SGHAT; CDR2 reads FQNNGV. CDR3 length: 15 residues. J gave up 1 base and V 5 bases, and 8 bases lay outside the gene matches.

This chain connects TRBV29-1 to TRBJ2-7, with TRBD1 identical over 9 bases. V trimming: 2 bases; J trimming: 6 bases; junction bases outside the gene matches: 5. The CDR3 sequence is 13 residues long. From germline, CDR1 is SQVTM and CDR2 ANQGSEA. In DNA form, the CDR3 reads TGCAGCGTTGAACTTACAGGGGGCGGCGAGCAGTACTTC. It translates to CSVELTGGGEQYF.

This clonotype was observed a few times. This chain uses TRBV20-1 with TRBJ2-7; D unclear. The CDR3 has 11 amino acids. V lost 6 bases, J lost 9 bases, and 15 bases lay in between. The germline CDR1 and CDR2 sequences are DFQATT and SNEGSKA (reference sequence). The CDR3 DNA is TGCAGTGCGGAGTACCCCCCGGGGCAGTACTTC. Protein product: CSAEYPPGQYF.

In this sample, this clonotype turned up a few times. This chain links TRBV12-3 or TRBV12-4 with TRBJ1-5; a possible D gene is TRBD1 (6 bases). The CDR3 length is 14 residues. The V and J ends lost 6 bases and 6 bases respectively, with 15 bases between them. Written as DNA, the CDR3 is TGTGCCAGCAGACAAACAGGGTTCGGTCAGCCCCAGCATTTT. This sequence encodes CASRQTGFGQPQHF.

The V call is TRBV7-9, the J call TRBJ2-1; weak D call: TRBD1 (5 bases). V lost 0 bases to trimming and J lost 4 bases, with 10 bases between them. From germline, CDR1 is SEHNR and CDR2 FQNEAQ (reference sequence). The length of the CDR3 is 15 residues. CDR3 nucleotides: TGTGCCAGCAGCTTAGCAGGGGCAAAGTACAATGAGCAGTTCTTC. Protein: CASSLAGAKYNEQFF. Complete variable domain (other parts from reference TRBV7-9 and TRBJ2-1): DTGVSQNPRHKITKRGQNVTFRCDPISEHNRLYWYRQTLGQGPEFLTYFQNEAQLEKSRLLSDRFSAERPKGSFSTLEIQRTEQGDSAMYLCASSLAGAKYNEQFFGPGTRLTVL.

The CDR3 DNA follows: TGTGCCAGCAGCTTAACACAGACTCAAGAGACCCAGTACTTC. Amino acid sequence: CASSLTQTQETQYF. The gene calls are TRBV7-9 and TRBJ2-5; D is unresolved. The CDR3 length is 14 residues. The germline V and J ends were trimmed by 2 bases and 2 bases, with 9 bases remaining between them. Per the germline V gene, CDR1 is SEHNR and CDR2 is FQNEAQ (reference sequence).

This clonotype was observed a few times. The rearrangement links TRBV12-3 or TRBV12-4 to TRBJ2-5, with D perhaps matching TRBD2 (6 bases). CDR3 length equals 13 residues. The V end lost 6 bases, the J end lost 5 bases, and 13 bases lay between the germline ends. The CDR3 coding sequence is TGTGCCAGCAGGGGGAGGCTGGGTGAGACCCAGTACTTC. Encoded protein: CASRGRLGETQYF.

The chain carries TRBV6-5 and TRBJ2-2; 8 positions agree with TRBD1. The CDR3 extends over 14 amino acids. Germline values: CDR1 MNHEY, CDR2 SVGAGI. V dropped 9 bases and J dropped 5; count of bases not matched to a gene: 8. This CDR3 is CASRQGKTTGELFF. The CDR3 DNA is TGTGCCAGTCGACAGGGGAAAACTACCGGGGAGCTGTTTTTT.

The chain couples TRBV19 to TRBJ2-7; D not certain. V lost 5 bases and J 1 base, leaving 12 bases between the germline ends. CDR3 length: 14 amino acids. Germline CDR1 reads LNHDA; CDR2 reads SQIVND (reference sequence). The DNA for the CDR3 is TGTGCCAGTAGTCGGCAGGCCCTTTCCTACGAGCAGTACTTC. Translating gives CASSRQALSYEQYF. The full variable domain, rest sourced from reference TRBV19 and TRBJ2-7, is DGGITQSPKYLFRKEGQNVTLSCEQNLNHDAMYWYRQDPGQGLRLIYYSQIVNDFQKGDIAEGYSVSREKKESFPLTVTSAQKNPTAFYLCASSRQALSYEQYFGPGTRLTVT.

V and J are TRBV5-1 and TRBJ2-5, with D possibly matching TRBD2 (5 bases). Trimming stripped 0 bases from V and 2 bases from J, with 11 bases between. The CDR3 is 15 amino acids. Germline V CDR1 and CDR2: SGHRS, YFSETQ. The CDR3 is CASSLESGIQETQYF. CDR3 bases: TGCGCCAGCAGCTTGGAGTCCGGGATTCAAGAGACCCAGTACTTC.

This clonotype came up a few times. The chain combines TRBV11-1 with TRBJ2-7; TRBD2 aligns across 9 bases. After removal of 2 bases from V and 0 bases from J, the junction contained 20 bases not matched to a gene. This CDR3 spans 21 amino acids. CDR1 and CDR2 (germline): SGHAT, FQDESV (reference sequence). CDR3 residues: CASSLKSGSSGSLGSSYEQYF. The CDR3 DNA follows: TGTGCCAGCAGCTTAAAGTCGGGGAGTAGCGGGAGCCTAGGTAGCTCCTACGAGCAGTACTTC. The whole variable domain, filled in from reference TRBV11-1 and TRBJ2-7, reads EAEVAQSPRYKITEKSQAVAFWCDPISGHATLYWYRQILGQGPELLVQFQDESVVDDSQLPKDRFSAERLKGVDSTLKIQPAELGDSAMYLCASSLKSGSSGSLGSSYEQYFGPGTRLTVT.

This clonotype came up a few times. The rearrangement links TRBV6-6 to TRBJ2-1; 11 positions agree with TRBD2. The germline V gene has CDR1 MNHNY and CDR2 SVGAGI (reference sequence). CDR3 length: 15 amino acids. J gave up 8 bases and V 6 bases, and 9 bases lay outside the gene matches. The CDR3 loop reads CASRKTSGSTYEQFF. Here the CDR3 DNA reads TGTGCCAGCAGAAAAACTAGCGGGAGTACCTATGAGCAGTTCTTC.

The CDR3: CASSLPLAGGETQYF. The CDR3, as DNA: TGTGCCAGCAGTTTACCTCTAGCGGGTGGGGAGACCCAGTACTTC. V is TRBV28 and J is TRBJ2-5; TRBD2 aligns across 8 bases. V gave up 2 bases and J gave up 5 bases; unmatched junction bases: 7. Germline CDR1 reads MDHEN; CDR2 reads SYDVKM. The CDR3 length is 15 residues.

This clonotype was found a few times. The gene calls are TRBV3-1 and TRBJ2-7, with D perhaps TRBD1 (6 bases). V was shortened by 3 bases and J by 3 bases, with 12 bases between the two germline ends. This CDR3 has 14 residues. Germline V lookup: CDR1 LGHDT, CDR2 YNNKEL (reference sequence). The DNA for the CDR3 is TGTGCCAGCAGCCAGCAGACAGGAGTCTACGAGCAGTACTTC. It yields the protein CASSQQTGVYEQYF.

The chain uses TRBV5-1 and TRBJ2-1; D perhaps matches TRBD1 (5 bases). Trimming took off 0 bases at V and 9 bases at J, with 13 bases between the two ends. The CDR3 extends over 14 amino acids. Germline V CDR1 and CDR2: SGHRS, YFSETQ. The DNA of the CDR3 is TGCGCCAGCAGCTTGGATCAGGGTTGGAGTGAGCAGTTCTTC. Its translation is CASSLDQGWSEQFF.

This clonotype showed up just once. V and J are TRBV6-1 and TRBJ2-1; D possibly corresponds to TRBD2 (6 bases). V lost 5 bases and J 4 bases, leaving 21 bases between the germline ends. The CDR3 extends over 17 amino acids. Germline V lookup: CDR1 MNHNS, CDR2 SASEGT. The CDR3 spells CASSRGTTGVPYNEQFF. DNA for the CDR3: TGTGCCAGCAGTCGGGGGACCACCGGGGTACCGTACAATGAGCAGTTCTTC.

This clonotype was counted only a few times. J is TRBJ2-5 and V is TRBV27, with D possibly being TRBD2 (6 bases). Trimming took 10 bases from V and 4 from J, leaving 13 bases between them. Per the germline V gene, CDR1 is MNHEY and CDR2 is SMNVEV (reference sequence). CDR3 length equals 12 residues. Here the CDR3 reads CATRGGVETQYF. CDR3 in DNA: TGTGCCACACGAGGAGGGGTAGAGACCCAGTACTTC.

This clonotype was found many times. A junction end diverges from the germline sequence, so it may reflect a read error. The V call is TRBV5-1, the J call TRBJ2-1; 8 bases align to TRBD2. In germline, CDR1 is SGHRS, CDR2 YFSETQ. This CDR3 is 15 amino acids long. CDR3 DNA: TGTGCCAGCAGCTTAGGGACTAGCTCCTACAATGAGCAGTTCTTC. This codes for CASSLGTSSYNEQFF.

This sequence joins TRBV20-1 and TRBJ2-3, with TRBD1 as a possible D gene (5 bases). CDR3 length equals 15 residues. From germline, CDR1 is DFQATT and CDR2 SNEGSKA (reference sequence). Trimming cost V 6 bases and J 1 base, with 17 bases left between them. CDR3 in amino acids: CSAFRVPLGTDTQYF. The CDR3 DNA follows: TGCAGTGCGTTCAGGGTCCCACTTGGCACAGATACGCAGTATTTT.